This TCR beta chain was recovered during a study of cytomegalovirus exposure and HLA in healthy donors. Study results and limitations: The authors enumerated some 160 TCR beta chains as linked to cytomegalovirus. Presence/absence analyses supposed approximately even sequencing depth among donors.

This clone turned up a few times. Antigen: not known. The CDR3 contains 14 residues. Trimming cost V 2 bases and J 1 base, with 8 bases left between them. Germline V gene data show CDR1 as SGHTA and CDR2 as FQGTGA. In the PCR, 60 Vbeta and 13 Jbeta primers were used. Generated by immunoSEQ multiplex PCR, the TCRdb table keeps only in-frame clones and is missing some. The table records approximately 170,000 clones, approximately 80% of them present only once. V and J are TRBV7-3 and TRBJ1-1; D is possibly TRBD1 (6 bases). The clonotype was recovered from a woman aged 40 to 49 in good health and CMV-seropositive. The sample comprised PBMCs. CDR3 bases: TGTGCCAGCAGCTTAGGGGGACAGAACACTGAAGCTTTCTTT. Protein product: CASSLGGQNTEAFF.